This T cell receptor (beta chain) was sequenced during a study of post-analysis software for immune sequencing data. About the research overall: The courses of disease that were included comprised relapsing-remitting, secondary progressive and progressive-relapsing multiple sclerosis.

Study-wide results and caveats: When compared against controls, multiple sclerosis patients showed significantly lower normalized Chao1 diversity. When patients were compared with controls, 4 or 5 TRBV segments were more frequent, TRBV5-6, TRBV5-1 and TRBV20-1 among them. Co-batched samples clustered tightly together by F measure.

Tagging with unique molecular identifiers was a feature of the TCR beta cDNA libraries. Around 500,000 cDNA molecules were obtained per 1 to 10 million input T cells. TCRdb re-derived calls from the PCR reads in MiXCR, one entry per CDR3 protein. This table holds roughly 620,000 distinct CDR3 sequences, 44% found once. This clonotype was picked up a small number of times. What it binds is not known. The CDR3 is 17 amino acids. The junction had 12 bases not matched to a gene; V was cut back by 0 bases and J by 7 bases. CDR1 MNHEY and CDR2 SVGAGI come from the germline V gene. The chain carries TRBV6-5 and TRBJ1-2, with 9 positions matching TRBD1. The sequenced sample was blood. This receptor was taken from a girl aged 10-17 years with multiple sclerosis. CDR3 amino acids: CASSYSPGDREEGGYTF. The CDR3, as DNA: TGTGCCAGCAGTTACTCGCCCGGGGACAGGGAAGAGGGTGGCTACACCTTC.